One and the same sample provided the 3 T cell receptor beta chains below, sequenced in a study of T cell responses to AZD1222 COVID-19 vaccine. The assay was immunoSEQ multiplex PCR, and TCRdb's table has in-frame clones only and misses some. This sample yields 90,000 to 100,000 clones, of which 75% to 90% are seen a single time; 6% to 8% belongs to the top ten. Material: peripheral blood, obtained on day 0 of AZD1222 vaccination. Every receptor here comes from an adult in good health.

There are a few counts of this clone. The chain has TRBV28 and TRBJ2-7, with D possibly matching TRBD1 (5 bases). The ends were cut back, 5 bases at V and 4 bases at J, with 9 bases in the middle. CDR1 is MDHEN, CDR2 SYDVKM, per germline. This CDR3 has 12 residues. CDR3 DNA: TGTGCCAGCAGTGTGACAGAGTACGAGCAGTACTTC. This gives the protein CASSVTEYEQYF.

The chain uses TRBV2 and TRBJ2-7; 9 nucleotides line up with TRBD1. The V gene's germline CDR1 is SNHLY and CDR2 FYNNEI. The CDR3 runs 15 residues. Trimming removed 6 bases from V and 4 bases from J; junction bases left unmatched: 10. CDR3 DNA: TGTGCCAGCAGACGCGGACAGGGGTTCGAGTACGAGCAGTACTTC. It codes for CASRRGQGFEYEQYF.

The genes are TRBV7-9 and TRBJ2-1; D is perhaps TRBD1 (6 bases). Germline lookup yields CDR1 SEHNR and CDR2 FQNEAQ (reference sequence). The V and J ends lost 5 bases and 0 bases respectively, with 11 bases between them. The CDR3 is 15 residues long. The CDR3 DNA reads as TGTGCCAGCAGCGACAGGAAAAGCTCCTACAATGAGCAGTTCTTC. It specifies CASSDRKSSYNEQFF.